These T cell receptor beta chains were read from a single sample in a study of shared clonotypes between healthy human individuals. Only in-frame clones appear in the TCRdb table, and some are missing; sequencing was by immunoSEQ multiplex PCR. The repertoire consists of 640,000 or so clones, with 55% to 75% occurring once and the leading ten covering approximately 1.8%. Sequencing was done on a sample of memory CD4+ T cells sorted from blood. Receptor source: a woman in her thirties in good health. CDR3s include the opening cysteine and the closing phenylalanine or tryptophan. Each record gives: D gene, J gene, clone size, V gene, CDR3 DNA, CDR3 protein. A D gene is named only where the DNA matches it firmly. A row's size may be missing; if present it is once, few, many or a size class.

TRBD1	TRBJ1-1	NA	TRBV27	TGTGCCAGCAGGATACAGGGGGCTGGATACACTGAAGCTTTCTTT	CASRIQGAGYTEAFF
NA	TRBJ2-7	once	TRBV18	TGTGCCAGCTCACCAGGACCCGACGAGCAGTACTTC	CASSPGPDEQYF
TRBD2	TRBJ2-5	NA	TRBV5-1	TGCGCCAGCCGGTCTAGCGGGTACAGCCAAGAGACCCAGTACTTC	CASRSSGYSQETQYF
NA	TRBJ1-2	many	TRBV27	TGTGCCAGCAGTTTCTGGCAGGGTAGGGGCTACACCTTC	CASSFWQGRGYTF
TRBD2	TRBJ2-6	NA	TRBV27	TGTGCCAGCAGTTTCCGACTAGCGGGATCTGGGGCCAACGTCCTGACTTTC	CASSFRLAGSGANVLTF
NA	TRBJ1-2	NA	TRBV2	TGTGCCAGCAGGCCCACTGAGGGTGGCTACACCTTC	CASRPTEGGYTF
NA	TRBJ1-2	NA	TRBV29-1	TGCAGCGTTGAAAGCCCTAACTATGGCTACACCTTC	CSVESPNYGYTF
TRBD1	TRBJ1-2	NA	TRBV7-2	TGTGCCAGCAGCTGGGACAGAGGCTATGGCTACACCTTC	CASSWDRGYGYTF
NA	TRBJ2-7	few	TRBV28	TGTGCCAGCAGTTTATCAGGGGAATCCTACGAGCAGTACTTC	CASSLSGESYEQYF
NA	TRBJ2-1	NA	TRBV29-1	TGCAGCGTCGGAGACGTCTACAATGAGCAGTTCTTC	CSVGDVYNEQFF
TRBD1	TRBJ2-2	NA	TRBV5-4	TGTGCCAGCTCGGACAGGGCGACTTTTAACACCGGGGAGCTGTTTTTT	CASSDRATFNTGELFF
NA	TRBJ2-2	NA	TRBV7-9	TGTGCCAGCAGCTTAGAGACGGGACCGAACACCGGGGAGCTGTTTTTT	CASSLETGPNTGELFF
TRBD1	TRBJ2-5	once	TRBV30	TGTGCCTGTGACAGGGGGGGGTTGGAGACCCAGTACTTC	CACDRGGLETQYF
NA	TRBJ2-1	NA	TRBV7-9	TGTGCCAGCAGCCATTCGGTCTCCGGGTGGAATGAGCAGTTCTTC	CASSHSVSGWNEQFF
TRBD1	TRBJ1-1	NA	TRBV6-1	TGTGCCAGCAGTGTACACAGGGGAGGGGCCCGTGGTACTGAAGCTTTCTTT	CASSVHRGGARGTEAFF
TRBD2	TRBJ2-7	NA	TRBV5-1	TGCGCCAGCAGCCAGGCGACTAGCGGGCCCTACGAGCAGTACTTC	CASSQATSGPYEQYF
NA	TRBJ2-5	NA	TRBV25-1	TGTGCCAGTCTCTTCGGTGGGGGAGGAGGGACCCAGTACTTC	CASLFGGGGGTQYF
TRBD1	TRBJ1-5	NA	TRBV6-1	TGTGCCAGCAGTGAGACAGGGGGTCAGCCCCAGCATTTT	CASSETGGQPQHF
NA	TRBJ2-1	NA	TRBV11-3	TGTGCCAGCAGCTTAGAAGGGAGCTCGAATGAGCAGTTCTTC	CASSLEGSSNEQFF
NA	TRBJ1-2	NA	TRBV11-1	TGTGCCAGCAGCTTAGGGAGTCGGACGCACTATGGCTACACCTTC	CASSLGSRTHYGYTF
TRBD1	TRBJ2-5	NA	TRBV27	TGTGCCAGCAGTTTACGGACAGGGTACCAAGAGACCCAGTACTTC	CASSLRTGYQETQYF
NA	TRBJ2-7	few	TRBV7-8	TGTGCCAGCAGCTTCACCACCCGGAGGATCGAGCAGTACTTC	CASSFTTRRIEQYF
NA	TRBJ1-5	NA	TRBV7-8	TGTGCCAGCGCCGACTTACTAGGACATAACAATCAGCCCCAGCATTTT	CASADLLGHNNQPQHF